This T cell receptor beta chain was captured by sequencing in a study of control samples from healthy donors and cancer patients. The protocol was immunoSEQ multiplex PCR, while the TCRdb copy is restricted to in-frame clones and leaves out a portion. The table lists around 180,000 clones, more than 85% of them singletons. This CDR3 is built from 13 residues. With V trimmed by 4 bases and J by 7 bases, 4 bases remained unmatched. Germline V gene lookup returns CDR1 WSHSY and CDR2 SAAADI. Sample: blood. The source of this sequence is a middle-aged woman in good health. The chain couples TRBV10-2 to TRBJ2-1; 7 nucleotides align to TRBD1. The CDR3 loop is CASSADRVNEQFF. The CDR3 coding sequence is TGCGCCAGCAGTGCCGACAGGGTAAATGAGCAGTTCTTC.